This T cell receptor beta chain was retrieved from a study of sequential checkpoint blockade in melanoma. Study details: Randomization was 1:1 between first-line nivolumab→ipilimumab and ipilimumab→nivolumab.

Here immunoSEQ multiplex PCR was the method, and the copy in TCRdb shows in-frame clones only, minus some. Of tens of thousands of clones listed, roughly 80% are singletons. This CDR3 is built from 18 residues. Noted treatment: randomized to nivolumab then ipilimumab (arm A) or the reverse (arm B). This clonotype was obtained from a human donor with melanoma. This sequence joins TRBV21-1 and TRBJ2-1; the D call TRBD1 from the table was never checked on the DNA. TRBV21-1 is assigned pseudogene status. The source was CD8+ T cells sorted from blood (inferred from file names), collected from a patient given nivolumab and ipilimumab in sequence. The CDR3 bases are TGTGCCAGCAGCAAAGGGGGGACAGGGAAACGCAGGGTGAATGAGCAGTTCTTC. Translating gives CASSKGGTGKRRVNEQFF.